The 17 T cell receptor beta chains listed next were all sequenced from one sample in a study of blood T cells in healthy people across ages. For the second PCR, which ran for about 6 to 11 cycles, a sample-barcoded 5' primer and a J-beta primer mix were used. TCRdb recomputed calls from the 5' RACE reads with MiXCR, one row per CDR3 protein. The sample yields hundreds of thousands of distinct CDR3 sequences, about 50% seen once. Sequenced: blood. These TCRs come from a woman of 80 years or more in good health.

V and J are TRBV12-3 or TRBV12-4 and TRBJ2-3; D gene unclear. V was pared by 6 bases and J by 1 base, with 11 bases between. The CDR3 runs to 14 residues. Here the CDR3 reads CASSKSIGTDTQYF. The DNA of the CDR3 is TGTGCCAGCAGCAAGAGTATTGGCACAGATACGCAGTATTTT.

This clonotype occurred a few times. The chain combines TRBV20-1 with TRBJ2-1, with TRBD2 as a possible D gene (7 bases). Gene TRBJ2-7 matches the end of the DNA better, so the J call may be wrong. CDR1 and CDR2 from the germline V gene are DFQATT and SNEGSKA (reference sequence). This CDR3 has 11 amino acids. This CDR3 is CSPSGGNEQYF. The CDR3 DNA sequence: TGCAGTCCCTCGGGGGGCAATGAGCAGTACTTC.

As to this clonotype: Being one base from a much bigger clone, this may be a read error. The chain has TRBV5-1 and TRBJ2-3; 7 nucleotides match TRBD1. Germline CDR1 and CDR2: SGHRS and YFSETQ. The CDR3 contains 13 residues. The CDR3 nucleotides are TGCGCCAGCGCGTCACTAGGGACAGATGCGCAGTATTTT. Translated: CASASLGTDAQYF.

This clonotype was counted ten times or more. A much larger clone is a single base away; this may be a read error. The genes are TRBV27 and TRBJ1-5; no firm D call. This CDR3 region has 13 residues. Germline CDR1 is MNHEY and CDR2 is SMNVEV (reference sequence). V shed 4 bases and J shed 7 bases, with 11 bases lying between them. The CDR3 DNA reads TGTGCCAGCAGTTGGGTCCAGAAGCAGCCCCAGCATTTT. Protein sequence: CASSWVQKQPQHF.

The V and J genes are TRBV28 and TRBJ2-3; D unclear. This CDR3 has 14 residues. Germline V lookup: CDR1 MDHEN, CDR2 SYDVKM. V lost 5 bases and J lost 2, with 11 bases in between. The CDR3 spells CASSVTPLTDTQYF. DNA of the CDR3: TGTGCCAGCAGTGTTACACCGCTCACAGATACGCAGTATTTT.

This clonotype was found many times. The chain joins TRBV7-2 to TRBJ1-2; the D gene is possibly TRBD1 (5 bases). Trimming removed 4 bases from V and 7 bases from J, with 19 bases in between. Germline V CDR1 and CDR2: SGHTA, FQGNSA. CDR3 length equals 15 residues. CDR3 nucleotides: TGTGCCAGCAGCTCCACTCCCGTCTGGGGGTCTGGCTACACCTTC. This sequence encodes CASSSTPVWGSGYTF.

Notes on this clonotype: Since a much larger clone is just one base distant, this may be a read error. The DNA for the CDR3 is TGCAGTGCTTGGAGGATAGCTAATGAGCAGTACTTC. Translating it yields CSAWRIANEQYF. The genes are TRBV20-1 and TRBJ2-7; a possible D gene is TRBD2 (5 bases). Germline CDR1 reads DFQATT; CDR2 reads SNEGSKA (reference sequence). The CDR3 covers 12 residues. Trimming shortened V by 5 bases and J by 7 bases, and 15 bases separated the two germline ends.

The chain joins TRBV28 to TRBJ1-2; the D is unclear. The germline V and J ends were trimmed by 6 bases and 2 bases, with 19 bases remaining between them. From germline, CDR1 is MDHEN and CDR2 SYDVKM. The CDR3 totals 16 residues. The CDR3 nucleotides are TGTGCCAGCAGGGACTCCCAAGGGTCTGGGAACTATGGCTACACCTTC. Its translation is CASRDSQGSGNYGYTF.

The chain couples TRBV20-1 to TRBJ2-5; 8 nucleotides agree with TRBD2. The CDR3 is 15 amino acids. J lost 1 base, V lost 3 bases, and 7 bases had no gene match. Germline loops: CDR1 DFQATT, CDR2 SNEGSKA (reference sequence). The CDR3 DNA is TGCAGTGCTAGTGTGGCGGGGGGAATCCAAGAGACCCAGTACTTC. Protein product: CSASVAGGIQETQYF.

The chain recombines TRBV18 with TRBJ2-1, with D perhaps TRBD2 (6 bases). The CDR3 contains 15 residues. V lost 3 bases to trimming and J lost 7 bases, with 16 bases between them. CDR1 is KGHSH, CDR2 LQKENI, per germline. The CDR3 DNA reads TGTGCCAGCTCACCCCGGGGGACGGAAAAGAATGAGCAGTTCTTC. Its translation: CASSPRGTEKNEQFF.

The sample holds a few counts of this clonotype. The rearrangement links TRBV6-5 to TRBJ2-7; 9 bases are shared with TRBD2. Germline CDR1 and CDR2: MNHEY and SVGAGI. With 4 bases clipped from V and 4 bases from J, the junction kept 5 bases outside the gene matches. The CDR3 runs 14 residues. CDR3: CASSLAGEIYEQYF. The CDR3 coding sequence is TGTGCCAGCAGTTTAGCGGGAGAGATATACGAGCAGTACTTC.

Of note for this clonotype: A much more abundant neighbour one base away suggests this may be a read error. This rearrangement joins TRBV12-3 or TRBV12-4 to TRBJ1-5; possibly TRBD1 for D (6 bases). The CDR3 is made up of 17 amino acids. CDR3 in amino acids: CTSSRQAYRWSNQPQHF. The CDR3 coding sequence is TGTACCAGCAGTAGACAGGCCTACCGCTGGAGCAATCAGCCCCAGCATTTT.

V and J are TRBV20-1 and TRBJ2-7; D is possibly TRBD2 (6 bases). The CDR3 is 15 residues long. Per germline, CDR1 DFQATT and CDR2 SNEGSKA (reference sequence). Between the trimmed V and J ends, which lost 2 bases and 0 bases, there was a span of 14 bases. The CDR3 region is CSARLGPSDSYEQYF. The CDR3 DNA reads TGCAGTGCTAGATTAGGCCCTAGCGACTCCTACGAGCAGTACTTC.

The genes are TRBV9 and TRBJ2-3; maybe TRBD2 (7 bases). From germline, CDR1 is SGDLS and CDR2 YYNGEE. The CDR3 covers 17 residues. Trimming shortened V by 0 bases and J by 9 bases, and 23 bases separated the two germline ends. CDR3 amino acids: CASSVGAPRGGGLTQYF. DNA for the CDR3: TGTGCCAGCAGCGTAGGGGCCCCTCGAGGGGGGGGGTTAACGCAGTATTTT.

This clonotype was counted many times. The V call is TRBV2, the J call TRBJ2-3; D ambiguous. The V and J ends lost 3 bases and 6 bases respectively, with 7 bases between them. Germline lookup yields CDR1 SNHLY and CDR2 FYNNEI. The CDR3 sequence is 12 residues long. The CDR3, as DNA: TGTGCCAGCAGTGAGGGTTTGGATACGCAGTATTTT. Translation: CASSEGLDTQYF. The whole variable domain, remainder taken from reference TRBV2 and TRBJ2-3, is EPEVTQTPSHQVTQMGQEVILRCVPISNHLYFYWYRQILGQKVEFLVSFYNNEISEKSEIFDDQFSVERPDGSNFTLKIRSTKLEDSAMYFCASSEGLDTQYFGPGTRLTVL.

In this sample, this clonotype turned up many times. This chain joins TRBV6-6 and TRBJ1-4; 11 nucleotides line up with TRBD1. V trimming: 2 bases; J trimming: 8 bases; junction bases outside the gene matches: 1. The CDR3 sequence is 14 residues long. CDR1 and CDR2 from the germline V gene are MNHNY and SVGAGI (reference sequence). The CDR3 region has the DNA TGTGCCAGCAGTTACGGGACAGGGGGGGAAAAACTGTTTTTT. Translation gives CASSYGTGGEKLFF.

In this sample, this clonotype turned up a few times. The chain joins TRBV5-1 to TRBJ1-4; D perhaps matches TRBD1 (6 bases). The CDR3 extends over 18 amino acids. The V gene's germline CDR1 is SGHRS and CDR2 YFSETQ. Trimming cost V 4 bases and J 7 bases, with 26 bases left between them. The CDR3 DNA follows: TGCGCCAGCAGCCCTGGACAGATCTTGAGGTCGATGGGTGAAAAACTGTTTTTT. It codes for CASSPGQILRSMGEKLFF.